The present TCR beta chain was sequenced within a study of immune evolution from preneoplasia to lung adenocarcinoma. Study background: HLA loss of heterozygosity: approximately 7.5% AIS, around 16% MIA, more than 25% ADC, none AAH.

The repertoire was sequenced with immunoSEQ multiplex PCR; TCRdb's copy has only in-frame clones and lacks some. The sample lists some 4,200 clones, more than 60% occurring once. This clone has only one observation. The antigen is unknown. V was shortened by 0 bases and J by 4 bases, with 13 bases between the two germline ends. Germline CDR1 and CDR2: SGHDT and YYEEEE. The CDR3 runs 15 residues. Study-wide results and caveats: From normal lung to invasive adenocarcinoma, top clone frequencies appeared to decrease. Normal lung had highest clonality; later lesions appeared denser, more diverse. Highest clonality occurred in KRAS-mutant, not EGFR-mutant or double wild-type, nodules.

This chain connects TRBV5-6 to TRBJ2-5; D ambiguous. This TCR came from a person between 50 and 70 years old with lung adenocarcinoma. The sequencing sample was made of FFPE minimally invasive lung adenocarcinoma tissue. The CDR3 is CASSLAETYGETQYF. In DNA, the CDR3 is TGTGCCAGCAGCTTGGCCGAGACGTACGGAGAGACCCAGTACTTC.